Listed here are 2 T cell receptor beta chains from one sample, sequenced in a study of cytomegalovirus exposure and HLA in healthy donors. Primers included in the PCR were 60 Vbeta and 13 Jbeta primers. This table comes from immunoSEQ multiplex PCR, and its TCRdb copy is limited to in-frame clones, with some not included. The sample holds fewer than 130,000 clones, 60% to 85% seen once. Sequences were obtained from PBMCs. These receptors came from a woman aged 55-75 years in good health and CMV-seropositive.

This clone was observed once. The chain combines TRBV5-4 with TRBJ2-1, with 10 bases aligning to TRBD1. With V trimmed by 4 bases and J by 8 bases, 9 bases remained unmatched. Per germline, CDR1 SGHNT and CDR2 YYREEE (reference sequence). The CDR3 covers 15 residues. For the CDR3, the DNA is TGTGCCAGCAGCCCTGACAGGGGGCGCAGGGATGAGCAGTTCTTC. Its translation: CASSPDRGRRDEQFF.

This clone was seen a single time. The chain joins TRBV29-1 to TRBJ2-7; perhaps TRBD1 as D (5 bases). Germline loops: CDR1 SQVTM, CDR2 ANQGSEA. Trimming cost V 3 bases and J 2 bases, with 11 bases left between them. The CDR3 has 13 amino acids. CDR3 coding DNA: TGCAGCGTTGATGGGGCAGGGCCCTACGAGCAGTACTTC. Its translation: CSVDGAGPYEQYF.